This paragraph covers one T cell receptor beta chain sequence. What this receptor recognizes is not known. No qualities accompany the bases; no much larger clone lies one base away. The germline V gene sets CDR1 to MNHEY and CDR2 to SVGAGI. The CDR3 runs 12 amino acids, cysteine and phenylalanine included. The CDR3 DNA has 36 bases and is translated from base 1. V loses 4 bases, J loses 8 bases, and the germline ends lie 11 bases apart. This sample was taken from a study of blood T cell repertoires in COVID-19 (dated by TCRdb to about 2020). About the study as a whole: The collaborator samples originated in the United States, Italy and Spain and spanned the acute and convalescent phases of COVID-19. Samples were obtained from the ongoing ImmuneRACE study (first 160 participants) and from about 1,300 subjects provided by 6 global collaborators. Where HLA class I and class II types were available, the types were taken from metadata supplied by the sample provider, not from assay-based typing. A freely available public database, intended as a resource for researchers studying the immune response to SARS-CoV-2, is where the repertoires were released. The material from the prospective study consisted of cDNA or gDNA derived from T cells, B-cell-depleted T cells, or PBMCs. Nearly every sample came with metadata listing a de-identified subject ID, COVID-19 status, age in years and sex. Subjects who had been exposed to COVID-19, were actively infected with it, or had recovered from it provided the deeply sampled blood TCRbeta repertoires that made up the dataset.

One collaborating source in Seattle enrolled patients during active infection and followed them longitudinally through the course of disease. Whole blood was collected in K2EDTA tubes by collaborating institutions according to the institutions' own protocols. For TCRbeta analysis, collaborators shipped samples in one of three forms: frozen whole blood, isolated PBMCs, or DNA extracted from either of those sample types. Beyond this particular receptor, the publication reports: The quantity of clinical and demographic metadata differed by source and by participant and was supplied without curation.

TCRbeta CDR3 regions were amplified from genomic DNA using the immunoSEQ Assay, a bias-controlled multiplex PCR. As for the original processing: The number of nucleated cells in each sample was estimated by amplification of reference gene primers within the assay. Sequence reads were collapsed and filtered to measure the absolute abundance of every unique TCRbeta CDR3 rearrangement. For each sample, productive Simpson clonality was calculated by taking the square root of Simpson's diversity index across productive rearrangements. As stored in TCRdb, this immuneACCESS dataset retains in-frame rearrangements with V and J assigned. A fraction of the clones does not appear; measured against another copy, unresolved V genes explain less than half of the discrepancy, and the remainder lacks a known reason. That table is the source of V, J and clone size, and D and trimming were worked out from the DNA. This sample holds about 180,000 clones; over 80% were observed only once. The ten largest clones add up to 6.5% to 8.5% of the sample.

This sequence was found in a middle-aged woman with COVID-19, enrolled during active disease. What was sequenced was peripheral blood. The sequence joins TRBV6-5 to TRBJ1-2; possibly the D gene is TRBD1, per 6 matching bases. The CDR3 region: CASSSTGSGYTF. DNA sequence: TGTGCCAGCAGTTCCACAGGGTCCGGCTACACCTTC.